Each of the 28 T cell receptor beta chains below was sequenced from the same sample in a study of blood T cells in healthy people across ages. Together with a sample-barcoded 5' primer, a J-beta primer mix was included in a second PCR lasting about 7 to 11 cycles. Using its own MiXCR run on the 5' RACE reads, TCRdb lists one record per CDR3 protein. The sample lists more than 450,000 distinct CDR3 sequences, over 25% occurring once. This sample was also put to use in a study of T cells of mothers and their children.

Material: blood. These receptors all come from a boy younger than 10 in good health.

There are a few counts of this clonotype. The chain is built from TRBV10-3 and TRBJ1-1; D possibly corresponds to TRBD1 (6 bases). Trimming left V 6 bases short and J 1 base short, with 9 bases between. Germline CDR1 ENHRY, CDR2 SYGVKD. The CDR3 consists of 13 residues. The DNA for the CDR3 is TGTGCCATCAGACAGGGAGCGAACACTGAAGCTTTCTTT. Its translation is CAIRQGANTEAFF.

J is TRBJ2-7 and V is TRBV27, with D tentatively TRBD1 or TRBD2 (5 bases each). Trimming took off 11 bases at V and 1 base at J, with 9 bases between the two ends. CDR3 length: 11 residues. The germline V gene has CDR1 MNHEY and CDR2 SMNVEV (reference sequence). CDR3 protein: CAEGRSYEQYF. CDR3 nucleotide sequence: TGTGCCGAGGGGCGGTCCTACGAGCAGTACTTC.

This clonotype was found a few times. The rearrangement links TRBV10-3 to TRBJ1-6; 7 positions match TRBD1. Germline V gene data show CDR1 as ENHRY and CDR2 as SYGVKD. The CDR3 loop spans 13 amino acids. J was trimmed by 7 bases and V by 8 bases; bases with no gene match: 5. The CDR3 is CAIGGTANSPLHF. The CDR3 coding sequence is TGTGCCATCGGAGGGACAGCGAATTCACCCCTCCACTTT.

The rearrangement joins TRBV7-8 to TRBJ1-2; perhaps TRBD1 as D (5 bases). Trimming removed 5 bases at V and 4 bases at J, with 17 bases between. The CDR3 spans 15 residues. CDR1 and CDR2 from the germline V gene are SGHVS and FQNEAQ. The CDR3 loop is CASSQTEMTVYGYTF. DNA of the CDR3: TGTGCCAGCAGCCAAACCGAGATGACAGTCTATGGCTACACCTTC.

This clonotype occurred many times. The chain carries TRBV5-1 and TRBJ1-1, with D tentatively TRBD1 (5 bases). The CDR3 contains 13 residues. The germline V gene encodes CDR1 SGHRS and CDR2 YFSETQ. Trimming removed 0 bases at V and 3 bases at J, with 6 bases between. The CDR3 sequence is CASSLAGDTEAFF. CDR3 in DNA: TGCGCCAGCAGCTTGGCGGGGGACACTGAAGCTTTCTTT.

The chain carries TRBV7-9 and TRBJ1-1; 7 bases are a match to TRBD1. In germline, CDR1 is SEHNR, CDR2 FQNEAQ (reference sequence). J was trimmed by 4 bases and V by 5 bases; bases with no gene match: 7. This CDR3 region has 14 residues. The CDR3 loop reads CASSTRTGPTEAFF. CDR3 DNA: TGTGCCAGCAGCACGCGGACAGGTCCCACTGAAGCTTTCTTT.

This clonotype has at least ten counts. The V gene is TRBV18, the J gene TRBJ1-2; 9 nucleotides agree with TRBD1. In germline, CDR1 is KGHSH, CDR2 LQKENI. The V segment lost 8 bases and the J segment 0 bases; nucleotides outside the gene matches: 4. The CDR3 has 14 amino acids. The CDR3 reads CASRRDRANYGYTF. The CDR3, as DNA: TGTGCCAGCCGCCGGGACAGGGCTAACTATGGCTACACCTTC.

This clonotype was detected only a few times. The chain links TRBV6-2 or TRBV6-3 to TRBJ2-3, with D possibly matching TRBD2 (5 bases). Germline-derived CDR1 and CDR2 are MNHEY and SVGEGT. V lost 4 bases and J lost 8, with 16 bases in between. This CDR3 spans 14 amino acids. The CDR3 region has the DNA TGTGCCAGCAGTTCCGACTTAATGACTACTACGCAGTATTTT. It translates to CASSSDLMTTTQYF.

This clonotype turned up a few times. As the CDR3 is not closed by the conserved phenylalanine or tryptophan, this likely results from a read error. V and J are TRBV13 and TRBJ2-1; D remains ambiguous. The V gene's germline CDR1 is PRHDT and CDR2 FYEKMQ (reference sequence). The V end lost 2 bases, the J end lost 7 bases, and 6 bases lay between the germline ends. The CDR3 runs 12 residues. The CDR3 DNA sequence: TGTGCCAGCAGCTTAATTGGTAATGAGCAGTTCCTC. This translates into CASSLIGNEQFL.

This chain uses TRBV10-2 with TRBJ1-2; tentative D call: TRBD1 (5 bases). V lost 7 bases and J 5 bases, leaving 20 bases between the germline ends. Germline assignment: CDR1 WSHSY and CDR2 SAAADI. This CDR3 contains 15 residues. CDR3 protein: CASTTPGREEYGYTF. The CDR3 DNA sequence: TGCGCCAGCACCACACCAGGCAGGGAAGAGTATGGCTACACCTTC.

This clonotype was seen a few times. The chain couples TRBV6-2 or TRBV6-3 to TRBJ2-7; possible D gene TRBD2, 7 bases. The closer fit of TRBJ2-5 to the DNA end suggests the J call may be wrong. The CDR3 runs to 13 residues. Germline V gives CDR1 MNHEY, CDR2 SVGEGT. The CDR3 coding sequence is TGTGCCAGCAGTCGACGGGGGGCGGAGACCCAGTACTTC. Its translation: CASSRRGAETQYF.

This clonotype was seen a few times. The J gene is TRBJ2-5, the V gene TRBV7-2, with 12 positions matching TRBD2. The DNA end favors TRBJ2-1, so the J call may be wrong. Germline V gene sequence: CDR1 SGHTA, CDR2 FQGNSA. The CDR3 length is 17 residues. The CDR3 reads CASSLRGLAGRIDEQFF. CDR3 bases: TGTGCCAGCAGCTTACGAGGACTAGCGGGGAGGATAGATGAGCAGTTCTTC.

This clonotype appeared a single time. The rearrangement links TRBV3-1 to TRBJ2-5; D is uncertain. CDR1 LGHDT and CDR2 YNNKEL come from the germline V gene (reference sequence). CDR3 length equals 12 residues. The V end lost 0 bases, the J end lost 7 bases, and 6 bases lay between the germline ends. This CDR3 reads CASSQETRTQYF. CDR3 coding DNA: TGTGCCAGCAGCCAAGAAACCAGGACCCAGTACTTC.

The chain links TRBV9 to TRBJ2-3, with TRBD2 as a possible D gene (7 bases). Trimming removed 3 bases from V and 6 bases from J, with 17 bases in between. The CDR3 consists of 15 residues. The germline gives CDR1 SGDLS, CDR2 YYNGEE. CDR3 protein: CASSAGGSRGDTQYF. In nucleotides, the CDR3 is TGTGCCAGCAGCGCGGGGGGCAGCCGCGGGGATACGCAGTATTTT.

This clonotype occurred a few times. This rearrangement joins TRBV10-3 to TRBJ2-3; TRBD1 or TRBD2 may be the D gene (5 bases each). The CDR3 length is 14 residues. Germline V gene data show CDR1 as ENHRY and CDR2 as SYGVKD. V was shortened by 4 bases and J by 2 bases, with 10 bases between the two germline ends. The CDR3 here is CAISVGDLTDTQYF. The CDR3 DNA sequence: TGTGCCATCAGTGTTGGGGACCTCACAGATACGCAGTATTTT.

This clonotype has a handful of counts. The J gene is TRBJ1-2, the V gene TRBV3-1; D unclear. The CDR3 loop spans 15 amino acids. Trimming shortened V by 3 bases and J by 2 bases, and 13 bases separated the two germline ends. Germline values: CDR1 LGHDT, CDR2 YNNKEL (reference sequence). The CDR3 loop is CASSQRLIGNYGYTF. CDR3 sequence (DNA): TGTGCCAGCAGCCAGAGGCTGATAGGGAACTATGGCTACACCTTC.

This clonotype was observed a handful of times. J is TRBJ1-1 and V is TRBV12-3 or TRBV12-4, with 8 bases identical to TRBD1. The CDR3 loop spans 13 amino acids. The J segment lost 6 bases and the V segment lost 1 base, leaving 1 base of the junction unmatched. This CDR3 is CASSLVDRAEAFF. The CDR3, as DNA: TGTGCCAGCAGTTTAGTGGACAGGGCTGAAGCTTTCTTT.

The rearrangement uses TRBV5-6 and TRBJ2-2, with 7 bases identical to TRBD2. The CDR3 loop spans 16 amino acids. The V segment lost 0 bases and the J segment 3 bases; nucleotides outside the gene matches: 5. The V gene's germline CDR1 is SGHDT and CDR2 YYEEEE. The CDR3 region is CASSLVGLADTGELFF. CDR3 DNA: TGTGCCAGCAGCTTGGTTGGTCTAGCGGACACCGGGGAGCTGTTTTTT. Full variable domain (missing parts from reference TRBV5-6 and TRBJ2-2): DAGVTQSPTHLIKTRGQQVTLRCSPKSGHDTVSWYQQALGQGPQFIFQYYEEEERQRGNFPDRFSGHQFPNYSSELNVNALLLGDSALYLCASSLVGLADTGELFFGEGSRLTVL.

This clonotype was seen a handful of times. In nucleotides, the CDR3 is TGTGCCAGCAGCGCGGGACTCCCGAACACTGAAGCTTTCTTT. As protein: CASSAGLPNTEAFF. V usage is TRBV11-2 and J usage is TRBJ1-1, with a possible D match to TRBD1 (5 bases). This CDR3 has 14 amino acids. V lost 5 bases and J lost 1, with 11 bases in between. Germline CDR1 is SGHAT and CDR2 is FQNNGV. Combining the CDR3 with reference TRBV11-2 and TRBJ1-1 gives the whole variable domain EAGVAQSPRYKIIEKRQSVAFWCNPISGHATLYWYQQILGQGPKLLIQFQNNGVVDDSQLPKDRFSAERLKGVDSTLKIQPAKLEDSAVYLCASSAGLPNTEAFFGQGTRLTVV.

In nucleotides, the CDR3 is TGTGCCAGCAGCCCGGGGGGGACTAGCGATTTGGAGACCCAGTACTTC. Residues: CASSPGGTSDLETQYF. The J gene is TRBJ2-5, the V gene TRBV6-6; the match to TRBD2 covers 10 bases. V lost 6 bases to trimming and J lost 5 bases; unmatched junction nucleotides: 12. Germline-derived CDR1 and CDR2 are MNHNY and SVGAGI (reference sequence). The CDR3 has 16 amino acids.

The chain uses TRBV12-3 or TRBV12-4 and TRBJ1-4; D may be TRBD1 (6 bases). V lost 6 bases and J 8 bases, leaving 19 bases between the germline ends. The CDR3 contains 15 residues. The DNA for the CDR3 is TGTGCCAGCAGCAAGGACAGTGGGTCGGGGGAAAAACTGTTTTTT. Translating it yields CASSKDSGSGEKLFF.

This clonotype has more than one count but fewer than ten. One junction end does not reproduce the germline sequence, and a read error may be involved. The rearrangement links TRBV7-9 to TRBJ2-1, with D uncertain. The CDR3 totals 14 residues. CDR1 SEHNR and CDR2 FQNEAQ come from the germline V gene (reference sequence). CDR3 region: CANSFSLPLDEQFF. As DNA, the CDR3 is TGTGCCAACAGCTTCAGCTTACCCCTAGATGAGCAGTTCTTC. The whole variable domain, remainder taken from reference TRBV7-9 and TRBJ2-1, is DTGVSQNPRHKITKRGQNVTFRCDPISEHNRLYWYRQTLGQGPEFLTYFQNEAQLEKSRLLSDRFSAERPKGSFSTLEIQRTEQGDSAMYLCANSFSLPLDEQFFGPGTRLTVL.

The rearrangement uses TRBV5-4 and TRBJ2-3; 11 bases fit TRBD2. J lost 6 bases, V lost 4 bases, and 7 bases had no gene match. In germline, CDR1 is SGHNT, CDR2 YYREEE (reference sequence). CDR3 length: 15 amino acids. This chain's CDR3 is CASSTSGGWRDTQYF. In nucleotides, the CDR3 is TGTGCCAGCAGCACTAGCGGGGGCTGGCGGGATACGCAGTATTTT.

The CDR3 reads CASSLRGGQYF. In DNA form, the CDR3 reads TGTGCCAGCAGCTTAAGAGGAGGGCAGTACTTC. This chain joins TRBV7-9 and TRBJ2-5; D possibly corresponds to TRBD2 (6 bases). With 2 bases removed from V and 11 bases from J, the gap between germline ends came to 9 bases. Germline V lookup: CDR1 SEHNR, CDR2 FQNEAQ (reference sequence). This CDR3 contains 11 residues.

A few counts support this clonotype. J is TRBJ1-6 and V is TRBV5-5, with a possible D match to TRBD1 (5 bases). Between the trimmed V and J ends, which lost 4 bases and 7 bases, there was a span of 15 bases. Germline V gene sequence: CDR1 SGHKS, CDR2 YYEKEE (reference sequence). This CDR3 contains 15 residues. The CDR3 bases are TGTGCCAGCAGCCCCCACCGAGGGGTGAATTCACCCCTCCACTTT. This codes for CASSPHRGVNSPLHF.

V and J are TRBV7-2 and TRBJ1-2; D gene unclear. The CDR3 extends over 14 amino acids. The V and J ends lost 5 bases and 9 bases respectively, with 19 bases between them. CDR1 SGHTA and CDR2 FQGNSA come from the germline V gene. The CDR3 spells CASSPHTHEWSYTF. The CDR3, as DNA: TGTGCCAGCAGCCCACATACCCACGAGTGGAGCTACACCTTC.

This clonotype was counted a few times. The rearrangement joins TRBV27 to TRBJ2-5; 10 bases line up with TRBD2. The J call may be in error: the DNA end matches TRBJ2-7 better. CDR3 length: 14 amino acids. The germline gives CDR1 MNHEY, CDR2 SMNVEV (reference sequence). CDR3 sequence reads: CASSQRGGDYEQYF. The CDR3 nucleotides read TGTGCCAGCAGCCAGCGGGGGGGGGACTACGAGCAGTACTTC.

This clonotype was detected a few times. The CDR3 nucleotides are TGTGCCAGCAGCCAACCTCAAGAGACCCAGTACTTC. The encoded protein is CASSQPQETQYF. The chain recombines TRBV3-1 with TRBJ2-1; D ambiguous. The J call could be wrong; TRBJ2-5 is a better fit for the DNA end. This CDR3 comprises 12 residues. Per the germline V gene, CDR1 is LGHDT and CDR2 is YNNKEL (reference sequence).